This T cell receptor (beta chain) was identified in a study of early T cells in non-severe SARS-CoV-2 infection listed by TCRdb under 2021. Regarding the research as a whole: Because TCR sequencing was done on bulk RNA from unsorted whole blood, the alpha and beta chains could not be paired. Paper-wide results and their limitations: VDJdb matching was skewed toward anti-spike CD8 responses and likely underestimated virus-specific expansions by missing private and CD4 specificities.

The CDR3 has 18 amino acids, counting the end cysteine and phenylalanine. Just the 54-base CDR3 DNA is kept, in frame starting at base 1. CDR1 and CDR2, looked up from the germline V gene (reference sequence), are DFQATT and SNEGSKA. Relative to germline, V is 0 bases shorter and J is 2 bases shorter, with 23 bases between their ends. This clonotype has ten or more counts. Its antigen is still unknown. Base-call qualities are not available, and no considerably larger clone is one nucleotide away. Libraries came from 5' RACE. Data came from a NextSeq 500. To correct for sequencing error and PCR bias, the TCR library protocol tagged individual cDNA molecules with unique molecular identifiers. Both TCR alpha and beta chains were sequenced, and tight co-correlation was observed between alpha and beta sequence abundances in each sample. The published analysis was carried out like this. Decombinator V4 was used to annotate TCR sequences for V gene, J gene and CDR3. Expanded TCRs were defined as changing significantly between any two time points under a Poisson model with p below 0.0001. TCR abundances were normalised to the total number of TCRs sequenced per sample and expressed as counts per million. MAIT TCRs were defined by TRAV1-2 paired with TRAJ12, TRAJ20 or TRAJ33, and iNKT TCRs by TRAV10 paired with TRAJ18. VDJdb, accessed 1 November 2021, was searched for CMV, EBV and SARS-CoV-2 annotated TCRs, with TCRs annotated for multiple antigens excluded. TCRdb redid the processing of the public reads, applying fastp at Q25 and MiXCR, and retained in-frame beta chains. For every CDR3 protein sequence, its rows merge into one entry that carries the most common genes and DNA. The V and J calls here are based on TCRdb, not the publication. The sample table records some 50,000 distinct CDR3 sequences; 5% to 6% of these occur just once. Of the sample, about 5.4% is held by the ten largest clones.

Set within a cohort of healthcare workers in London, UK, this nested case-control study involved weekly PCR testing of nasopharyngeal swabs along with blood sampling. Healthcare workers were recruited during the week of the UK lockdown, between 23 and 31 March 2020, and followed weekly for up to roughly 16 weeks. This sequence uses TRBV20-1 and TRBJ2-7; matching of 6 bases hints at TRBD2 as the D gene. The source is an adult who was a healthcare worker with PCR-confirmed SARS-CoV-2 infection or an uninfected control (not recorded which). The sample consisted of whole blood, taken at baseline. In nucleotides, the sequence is TGCAGTGCTAGAGATGCGACCGCCCCGGGACTCGATACCTACGAGCAGTACTTC. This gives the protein CSARDATAPGLDTYEQYF.